This T cell receptor beta chain was sequenced for a study of T cell repertoires in cytomegalovirus infection. Across the whole study: Selected CMV epitopes included recently identified HLA-C-restricted ones as well as well-studied HLA-B-restricted ones. Through public TCR beta signatures, both CMV infection and matching HLA type were indicated.

TCRdb passed the reads through MiXCR, listing each CDR3 protein once. Among 250,000 to 300,000 distinct CDR3 sequences listed, approximately 22% were seen once. A word on this clonotype: Its antigen is still unknown.

Germline V lookup: CDR1 GTSNPN, CDR2 SVGIG (reference sequence). V was shortened by 5 bases and J by 0 bases, with 7 bases between the two germline ends. The CDR3 runs to 12 residues. The TCR was taken from a human donor in good health (CMV status not recorded). Some clones in this sample may be carry-over from other donors' samples. The specimen was cultured PBMCs, collected from culture after CMV antigen stimulation. The chain joins TRBV30 to TRBJ1-1; possibly TRBD1 for D (5 bases). The CDR3 loop reads CAWLTVNTEAFF. The DNA for the CDR3 is TGTGCCTGGTTGACAGTGAACACTGAAGCTTTCTTT.